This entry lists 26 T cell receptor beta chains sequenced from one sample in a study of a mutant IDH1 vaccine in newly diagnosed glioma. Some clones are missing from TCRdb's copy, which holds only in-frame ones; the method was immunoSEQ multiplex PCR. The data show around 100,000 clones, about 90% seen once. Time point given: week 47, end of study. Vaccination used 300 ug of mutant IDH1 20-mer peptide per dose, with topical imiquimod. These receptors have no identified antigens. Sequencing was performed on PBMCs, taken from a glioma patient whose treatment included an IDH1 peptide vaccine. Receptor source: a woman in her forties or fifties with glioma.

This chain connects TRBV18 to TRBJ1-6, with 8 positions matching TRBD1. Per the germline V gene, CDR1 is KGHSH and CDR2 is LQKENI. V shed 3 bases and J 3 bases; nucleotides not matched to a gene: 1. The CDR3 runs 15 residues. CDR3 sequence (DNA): TGTGCCAGCTCACCGGGACAGGTCTATAATTCACCCCTCCACTTT. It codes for CASSPGQVYNSPLHF.

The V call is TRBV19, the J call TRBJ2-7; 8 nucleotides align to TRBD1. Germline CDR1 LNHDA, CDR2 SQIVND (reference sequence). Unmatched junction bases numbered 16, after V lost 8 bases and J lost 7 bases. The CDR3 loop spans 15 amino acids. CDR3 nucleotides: TGTGCCAGTCGGACTAAGACAGGGGACTCTAGGGAGCAGTACTTC. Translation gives CASRTKTGDSREQYF.

CDR3 in amino acids: CSVSLTGVETQYF. Here the CDR3 DNA reads TGCAGCGTTTCCTTGACAGGGGTGGAGACCCAGTACTTC. This chain connects TRBV29-1 to TRBJ2-5, with 8 bases lining up with TRBD1. V lost 5 bases and J lost 5; bases outside the gene matches: 7. This CDR3 has 13 residues. CDR1 and CDR2 (germline): SQVTM, ANQGSEA.

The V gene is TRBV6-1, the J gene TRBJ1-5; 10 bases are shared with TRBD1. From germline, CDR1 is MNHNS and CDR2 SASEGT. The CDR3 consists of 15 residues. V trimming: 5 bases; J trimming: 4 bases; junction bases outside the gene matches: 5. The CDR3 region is CASSPRTGGNQPQHF. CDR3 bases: TGTGCCAGCAGTCCCCGGACAGGGGGTAATCAGCCCCAGCATTTT.

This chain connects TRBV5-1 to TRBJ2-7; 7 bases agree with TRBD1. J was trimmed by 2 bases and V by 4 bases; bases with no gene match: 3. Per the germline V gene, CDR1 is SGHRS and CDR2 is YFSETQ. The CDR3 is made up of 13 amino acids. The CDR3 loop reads CASSATGTYEQYF. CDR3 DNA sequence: TGCGCCAGCAGCGCGACAGGGACCTACGAGCAGTACTTC.

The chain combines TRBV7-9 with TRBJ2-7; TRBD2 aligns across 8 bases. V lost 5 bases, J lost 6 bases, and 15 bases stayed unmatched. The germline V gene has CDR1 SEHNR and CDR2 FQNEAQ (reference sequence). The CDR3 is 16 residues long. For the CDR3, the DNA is TGTGCCAGCAGCAATAGGGGCGGGGGGCGAACAGGCGAGCAGTACTTC. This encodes CASSNRGGGRTGEQYF.

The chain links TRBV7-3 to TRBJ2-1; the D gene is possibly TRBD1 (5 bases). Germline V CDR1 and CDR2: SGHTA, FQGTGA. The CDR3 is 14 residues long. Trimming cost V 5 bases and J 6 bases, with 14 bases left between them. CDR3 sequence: CASSQWGGANEQFF. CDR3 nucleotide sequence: TGTGCCAGCAGCCAATGGGGTGGGGCCAATGAGCAGTTCTTC. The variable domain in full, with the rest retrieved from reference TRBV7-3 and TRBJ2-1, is GAGVSQTPSNKVTEKGKYVELRCDPISGHTALYWYRQSLGQGPEFLIYFQGTGAADDSGLPNDRFFAVRPEGSVSTLKIQRTERGDSAVYLCASSQWGGANEQFFGPGTRLTVL.

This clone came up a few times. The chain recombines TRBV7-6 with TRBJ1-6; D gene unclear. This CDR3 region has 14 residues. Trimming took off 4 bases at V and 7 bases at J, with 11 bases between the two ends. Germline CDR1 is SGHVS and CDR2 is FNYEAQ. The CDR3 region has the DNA TGTGCCAGCAGCTCCGCGGTTTCGAATTCACCCCTCCACTTT. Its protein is CASSSAVSNSPLHF.

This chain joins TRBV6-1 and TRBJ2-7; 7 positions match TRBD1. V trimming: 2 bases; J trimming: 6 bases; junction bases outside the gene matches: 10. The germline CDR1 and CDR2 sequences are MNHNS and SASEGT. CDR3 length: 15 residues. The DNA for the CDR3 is TGTGCCAGCAGTGAATATGAGGGGGCGATGGGCGAGCAGTACTTC. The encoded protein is CASSEYEGAMGEQYF.

DNA of the CDR3: TGTGCCAGCGGGGAAGAGGGGTTTAGCTCCTATAATTCACCCCTCCACTTT. It translates to CASGEEGFSSYNSPLHF. The gene calls are TRBV6-1 and TRBJ1-6; D may be TRBD1 (5 bases). V was shortened by 8 bases and J by 0 bases, with 17 bases between the two germline ends. The CDR3 contains 17 residues. CDR1 and CDR2 (germline): MNHNS, SASEGT.

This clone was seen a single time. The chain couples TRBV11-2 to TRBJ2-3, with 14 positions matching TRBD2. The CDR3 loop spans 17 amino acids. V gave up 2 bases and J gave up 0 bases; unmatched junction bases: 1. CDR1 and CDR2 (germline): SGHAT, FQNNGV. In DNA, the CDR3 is TGTGCCAGCAGCTTACGACTAGCGGGAGGGAGCACAGATACGCAGTATTTT. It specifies CASSLRLAGGSTDTQYF.

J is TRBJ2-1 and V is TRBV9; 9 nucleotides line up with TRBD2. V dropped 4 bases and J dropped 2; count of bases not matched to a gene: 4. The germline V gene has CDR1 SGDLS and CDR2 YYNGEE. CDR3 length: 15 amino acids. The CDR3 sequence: CASSPRLAAYNEQFF. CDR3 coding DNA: TGTGCCAGCAGCCCCCGACTAGCGGCCTACAATGAGCAGTTCTTC.

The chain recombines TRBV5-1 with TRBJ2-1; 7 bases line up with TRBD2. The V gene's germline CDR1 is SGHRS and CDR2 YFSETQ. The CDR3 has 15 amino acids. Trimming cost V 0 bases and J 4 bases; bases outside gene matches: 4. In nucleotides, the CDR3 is TGCGCCAGCAGCTTGGTGGGAGGGAGTTACAATGAGCAGTTCTTC. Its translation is CASSLVGGSYNEQFF.

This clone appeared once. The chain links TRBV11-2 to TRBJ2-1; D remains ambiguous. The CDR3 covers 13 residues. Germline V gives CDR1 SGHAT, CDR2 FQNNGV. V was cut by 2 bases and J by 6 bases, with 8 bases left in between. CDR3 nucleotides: TGTGCCAGCAGCTTAACTCCGCTCAATGAGCAGTTCTTC. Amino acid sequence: CASSLTPLNEQFF.

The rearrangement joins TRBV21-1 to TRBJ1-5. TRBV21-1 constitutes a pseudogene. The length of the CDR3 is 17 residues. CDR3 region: CASSKARDICSNQPQHF. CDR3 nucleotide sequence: TGTGCCAGCAGCAAAGCGCGGGACATCTGTTCGAATCAGCCCCAGCATTTT.

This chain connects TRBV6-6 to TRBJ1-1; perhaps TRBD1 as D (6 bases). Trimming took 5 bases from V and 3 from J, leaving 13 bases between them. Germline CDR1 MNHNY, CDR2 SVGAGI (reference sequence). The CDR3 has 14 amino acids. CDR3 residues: CASSVRDTYTEAFF. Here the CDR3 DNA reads TGTGCCAGCAGTGTTCGGGACACTTACACTGAAGCTTTCTTT.

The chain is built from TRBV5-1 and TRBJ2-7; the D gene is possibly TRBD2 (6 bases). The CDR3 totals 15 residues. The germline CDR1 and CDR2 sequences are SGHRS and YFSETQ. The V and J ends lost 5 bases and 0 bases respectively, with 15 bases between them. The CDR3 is CASRAGTAFSYEQYF. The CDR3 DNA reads TGCGCCAGCAGAGCCGGGACTGCCTTCTCCTACGAGCAGTACTTC.

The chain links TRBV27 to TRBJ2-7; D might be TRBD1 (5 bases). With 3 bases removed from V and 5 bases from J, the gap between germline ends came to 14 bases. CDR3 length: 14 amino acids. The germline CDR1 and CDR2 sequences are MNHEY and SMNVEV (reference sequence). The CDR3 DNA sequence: TGTGCCAGCAGTTTGGTAGGTCAGGGTAACGAGCAGTACTTC. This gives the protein CASSLVGQGNEQYF.

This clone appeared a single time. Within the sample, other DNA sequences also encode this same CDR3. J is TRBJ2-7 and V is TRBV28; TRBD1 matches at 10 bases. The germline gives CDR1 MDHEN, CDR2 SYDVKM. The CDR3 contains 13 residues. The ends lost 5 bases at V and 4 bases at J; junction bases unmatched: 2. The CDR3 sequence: CASSPGQGYEQYF. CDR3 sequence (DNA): TGTGCCAGCAGTCCGGGACAGGGGTACGAGCAGTACTTC. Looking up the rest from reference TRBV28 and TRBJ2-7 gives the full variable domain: DVKVTQSSRYLVKRTGEKVFLECVQDMDHENMFWYRQDPGLGLRLIYFSYDVKMKEKGDIPEGYSVSREKKERFSLILESASTNQTSMYLCASSPGQGYEQYFGPGTRLTVT.

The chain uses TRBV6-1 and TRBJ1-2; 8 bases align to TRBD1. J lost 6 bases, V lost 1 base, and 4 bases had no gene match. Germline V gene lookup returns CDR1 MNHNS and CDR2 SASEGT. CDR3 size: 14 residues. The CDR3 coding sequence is TGTGCCAGCAGTGAAGGACAGGGGCGAAATGGCTACACCTTC. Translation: CASSEGQGRNGYTF.

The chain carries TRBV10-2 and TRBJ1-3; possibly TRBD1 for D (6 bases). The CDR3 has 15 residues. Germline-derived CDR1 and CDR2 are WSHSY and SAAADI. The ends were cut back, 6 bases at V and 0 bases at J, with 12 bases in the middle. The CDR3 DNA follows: TGCGCCAGCAGCGACAGGCGCCGCTCTGGAAACACCATATATTTT. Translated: CASSDRRRSGNTIYF.

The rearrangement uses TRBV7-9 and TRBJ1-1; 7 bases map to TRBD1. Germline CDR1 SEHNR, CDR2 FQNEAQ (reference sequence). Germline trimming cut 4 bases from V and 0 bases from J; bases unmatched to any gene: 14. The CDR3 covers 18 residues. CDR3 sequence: CASSSTTGWEYMNTEAFF. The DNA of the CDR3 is TGTGCCAGCAGCTCGACGACAGGGTGGGAATACATGAACACTGAAGCTTTCTTT.

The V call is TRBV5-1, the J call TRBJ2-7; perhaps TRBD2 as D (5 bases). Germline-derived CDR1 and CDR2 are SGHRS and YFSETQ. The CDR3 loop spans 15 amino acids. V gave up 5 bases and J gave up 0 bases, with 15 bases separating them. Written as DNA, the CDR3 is TGCGCCAGCAGGCTAGCCAGCCAAAGCTCCTACGAGCAGTACTTC. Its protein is CASRLASQSSYEQYF.

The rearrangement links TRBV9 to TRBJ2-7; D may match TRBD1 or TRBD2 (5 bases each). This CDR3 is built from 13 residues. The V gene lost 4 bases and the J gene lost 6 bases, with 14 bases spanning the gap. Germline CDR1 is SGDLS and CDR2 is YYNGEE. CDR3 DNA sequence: TGTGCCAGCAGCCCGGGACGTCAGGGCGAGCAGTACTTC. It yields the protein CASSPGRQGEQYF.

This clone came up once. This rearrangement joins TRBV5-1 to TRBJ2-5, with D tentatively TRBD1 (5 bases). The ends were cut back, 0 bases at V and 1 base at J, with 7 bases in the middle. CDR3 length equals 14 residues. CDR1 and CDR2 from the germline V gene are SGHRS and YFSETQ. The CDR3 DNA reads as TGCGCCAGCAGCTTGGAGCAGGGCCAAGAGACCCAGTACTTC. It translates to CASSLEQGQETQYF.

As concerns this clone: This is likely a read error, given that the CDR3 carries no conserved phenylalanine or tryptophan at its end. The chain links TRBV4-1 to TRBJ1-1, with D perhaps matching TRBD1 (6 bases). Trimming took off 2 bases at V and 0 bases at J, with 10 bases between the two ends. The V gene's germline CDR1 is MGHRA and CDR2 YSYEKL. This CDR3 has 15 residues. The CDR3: CASSQFDRLNTEAFL. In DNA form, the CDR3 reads TGCGCCAGCAGCCAATTCGACAGGCTGAACACTGAAGCTTTCCTT.